The clone carrying this T cell receptor beta chain was recorded only once. The antigen remains undetermined. This entry belongs to a study of CD8 T cells in ankylosing spondylitis. Study observations and caveats: Clones linked to disease were reported to show significant enrichment in matched ankylosing spondylitis synovial fluid. Earlier literature documents some of the motif variants in reactive arthritis synovial fluid and blood.

This CDR3 has 16 residues. Trimming took 0 bases from V and 1 from J; bases not matched to a gene: 6. Germline V CDR1 and CDR2: SGHRS, YFSETQ. TCRdb processed the 5' RACE reads anew with MiXCR; each CDR3 protein has one entry. The sample records about 270,000 distinct CDR3 sequences, 30% to 35% being singletons. The rearrangement joins TRBV5-1 to TRBJ2-5; 7 bases align to TRBD1. This clonotype was obtained from a male donor with ankylosing spondylitis or in good health (not recorded which). The sequencing sample was made of blood, either unsorted or a sorted T cell fraction (not recorded which). The CDR3 DNA sequence: TGCGCCAGCAGCTTGGACCCACGACAGGGCCAAGAGACCCAGTACTTC. This translates into CASSLDPRQGQETQYF. The full variable domain, completed using reference TRBV5-1 and TRBJ2-5, is KAGVTQTPRYLIKTRGQQVTLSCSPISGHRSVSWYQQTPGQGLQFLFEYFSETQRNKGNFPGRFSGRQFSNSRSEMNVSTLELGDSALYLCASSLDPRQGQETQYFGPGTRLLVL.